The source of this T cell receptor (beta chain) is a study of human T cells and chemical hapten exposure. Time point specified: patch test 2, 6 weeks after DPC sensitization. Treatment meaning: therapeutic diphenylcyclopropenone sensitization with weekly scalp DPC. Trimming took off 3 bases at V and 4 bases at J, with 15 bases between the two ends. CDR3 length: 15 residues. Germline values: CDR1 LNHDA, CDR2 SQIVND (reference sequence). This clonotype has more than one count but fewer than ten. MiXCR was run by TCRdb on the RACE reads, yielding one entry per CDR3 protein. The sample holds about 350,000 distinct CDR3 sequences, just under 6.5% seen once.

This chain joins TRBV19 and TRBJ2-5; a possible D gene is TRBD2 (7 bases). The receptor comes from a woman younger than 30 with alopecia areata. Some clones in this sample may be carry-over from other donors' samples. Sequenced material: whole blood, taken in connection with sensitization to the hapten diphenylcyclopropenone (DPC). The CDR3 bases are TGTGCCAGTAGTATTCAATCAGGGGAGGGAGAGACCCAGTACTTC. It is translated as CASSIQSGEGETQYF.